The 7 T cell receptor beta chains presented below share a single source sample, sequenced in a study of shared clonotypes between healthy human individuals. Clones were read by immunoSEQ multiplex PCR, and TCRdb kept only the in-frame ones, dropping some. The sample lists around 2.5 million clones, roughly 93% occurring once. The sequencing input was naive CD4+ T cells from PBMCs. Subset denoted: CD45RA+ positively selected. Source of these receptors: a man between 18 and 35 years old in good health. Some clones in this sample may be carry-over from other donors' samples.

J is TRBJ2-3 and V is TRBV9; 7 bases line up with TRBD2. The CDR3 has 16 amino acids. The V gene's germline CDR1 is SGDLS and CDR2 YYNGEE. The junction had 10 bases not matched to a gene; V was cut back by 2 bases and J by 4 bases. CDR3 amino acids: CASSVAAGRWPDTQYF. In nucleotides, the CDR3 is TGTGCCAGCAGCGTGGCAGCGGGAAGATGGCCAGATACGCAGTATTTT.

The V gene is TRBV10-3, the J gene TRBJ2-5; D may be TRBD1 or TRBD2 (6 bases each). The CDR3 has 14 residues. CDR1 and CDR2 (germline): ENHRY, SYGVKD. V was pared by 10 bases and J by 1 base, with 16 bases between. CDR3 sequence reads: CATRRDTIQETQYF. CDR3 coding DNA: TGTGCCACTAGGCGGGACACCATCCAAGAGACCCAGTACTTC.

The chain employs TRBV19 and TRBJ2-1, with D possibly being TRBD2 (5 bases). Looked up from germline, CDR1 is LNHDA and CDR2 is SQIVND (reference sequence). The length of the CDR3 is 15 residues. The V and J ends lost 4 bases and 0 bases respectively, with 10 bases between them. In DNA, the CDR3 is TGTGCCAGTAGTAATAAGCGGTCCTCCTACAATGAGCAGTTCTTC. Encoded protein: CASSNKRSSYNEQFF.

The J gene is TRBJ2-3, the V gene TRBV6-6, with 8 bases lining up with TRBD1. Germline CDR1 MNHNY, CDR2 SVGAGI (reference sequence). CDR3 length equals 15 residues. V shed 1 base, J shed 4 bases, and the junction held 4 bases outside the gene matches. The CDR3 DNA reads TGTGCCAGCAGTTACTGGGACAGGTCCCCAGATACGCAGTATTTT. As protein: CASSYWDRSPDTQYF.

This chain uses TRBV29-1 with TRBJ1-2, with 7 bases identical to TRBD1. Germline CDR1 is SQVTM and CDR2 is ANQGSEA. V was clipped by 5 bases and J by 3 bases; unmatched bases: 6. The CDR3 runs to 13 residues. This CDR3 reads CSVTRGDYYGYTF. As DNA, the CDR3 is TGCAGCGTTACCAGGGGGGATTACTATGGCTACACCTTC.

The rearrangement joins TRBV12-5 to TRBJ2-3; 7 bases line up with TRBD2. The germline V gene has CDR1 LGHNT and CDR2 FRNRAP. Losses at the gene ends were 6 bases for V and 1 base for J; bases not matched to a gene: 4. The length of the CDR3 is 14 residues. The CDR3 nucleotides read TGTGCTAGTGGGGGAGGGGAGGGCACAGATACGCAGTATTTT. Residues: CASGGGEGTDTQYF.

The chain has TRBV7-3 and TRBJ1-1; 7 nucleotides line up with TRBD1. Germline trimming cut 5 bases from V and 5 bases from J; bases unmatched to any gene: 11. The length of the CDR3 is 15 residues. Germline loops: CDR1 SGHTA, CDR2 FQGTGA. The CDR3 DNA reads TGTGCCAGCAGCCTCCAGGGGGGGCGGAGAACTGAAGCTTTCTTT. Translated, it gives CASSLQGGRRTEAFF.